A single sample gave rise to the 30 T cell receptor beta chains below, sequenced in a study of cytomegalovirus exposure and HLA in healthy donors. 60 Vbeta and 13 Jbeta primers were used in PCR. The method was immunoSEQ multiplex PCR; TCRdb's version includes in-frame clones alone and lacks a portion of them. The top ten hold 4.2% of the sample, which has around 99,000 clones, approximately 80% seen once. Material for sequencing was PBMCs. These receptors all come from a male donor in good health and CMV-seronegative.

CDR3 protein: CASSDGDRGRGNQPQHF. The CDR3 nucleotides are TGCGCCAGCAGTGATGGGGACAGGGGGCGCGGCAATCAGCCCCAGCATTTT. The V gene is TRBV10-2, the J gene TRBJ1-5; TRBD1 matches 12 bases. The V gene's germline CDR1 is WSHSY and CDR2 SAAADI. The CDR3 spans 17 residues. V gave up 3 bases and J gave up 2 bases; unmatched junction bases: 5.

The CDR3 is CASSLLPANIQYF. The CDR3 DNA sequence: TGCGCCAGCAGCTTGCTTCCCGCGAACATTCAGTACTTC. This chain links TRBV5-1 with TRBJ2-4; D gene unclear. The CDR3 extends over 13 amino acids. Germline assignment: CDR1 SGHRS and CDR2 YFSETQ. The V end was cut by 1 base, the J end by 7 bases, with 9 bases between.

This clone was counted a few times. V gene TRBV6-5 combines with J gene TRBJ2-2; weak D call: TRBD2 (6 bases). The length of the CDR3 is 15 residues. Trimming pared 4 bases from V and 4 bases from J, leaving 13 bases between. CDR1 MNHEY and CDR2 SVGAGI come from the germline V gene. The CDR3 here is CASSSKGLPTGELFF. In DNA, the CDR3 is TGTGCCAGCAGTTCTAAGGGACTCCCCACCGGGGAGCTGTTTTTT.

This clone was counted once. The chain has TRBV28 and TRBJ1-1; 7 bases are a match to TRBD1. The CDR3 runs to 15 residues. Germline CDR1 and CDR2: MDHEN and SYDVKM. With 5 bases clipped from V and 6 bases from J, the junction kept 12 bases outside the gene matches. The CDR3 here is CASSLPVDRVPEAFF. DNA of the CDR3: TGTGCCAGCAGTCTACCGGTTGACAGGGTCCCTGAAGCTTTCTTT.

The gene calls are TRBV27 and TRBJ2-7, with 12 bases matching TRBD1. Trimming took 4 bases from V and 8 from J; bases not matched to a gene: 6. The CDR3 totals 14 residues. Per the germline V gene, CDR1 is MNHEY and CDR2 is SMNVEV (reference sequence). The CDR3 DNA reads as TGTGCCAGCAGTTCCGGGACAGGGGGCTGGCAGCAGTACTTC. It translates to CASSSGTGGWQQYF.

This clone appeared a few times. The chain combines TRBV2 with TRBJ2-5, with 10 nucleotides matching TRBD1. TRBJ2-7 matches the DNA end more closely, so the J call is doubtful. Germline V gene data show CDR1 as SNHLY and CDR2 as FYNNEI. CDR3 length: 14 amino acids. The CDR3 nucleotides are TGTGCCAGCAGTAGGGACAGGGGAAGACACGAGCAGTACTTC. Translation: CASSRDRGRHEQYF.

V and J are TRBV4-1 and TRBJ2-7; TRBD1 agrees at 7 bases. Per the germline V gene, CDR1 is MGHRA and CDR2 is YSYEKL. With 0 bases clipped from V and 4 bases from J, the junction kept 6 bases outside the gene matches. The CDR3 is 15 residues long. CDR3: CASSQDQGEWYEQYF. The DNA of the CDR3 is TGCGCCAGCAGCCAAGATCAGGGGGAGTGGTACGAGCAGTACTTC.

The rearrangement joins TRBV6-5 to TRBJ2-3; D may be TRBD1 (5 bases). Deletions cut 5 bases from V and 0 bases from J, with 9 bases between. Germline values: CDR1 MNHEY, CDR2 SVGAGI. This CDR3 has 14 amino acids. CDR3 sequence: CASSTGSSTDTQYF. CDR3 DNA: TGTGCCAGCAGTACAGGCTCGAGCACAGATACGCAGTATTTT.

The chain links TRBV28 to TRBJ1-1; perhaps TRBD1 as D (6 bases). V was cut by 7 bases and J by 5 bases, with 23 bases left in between. This CDR3 contains 16 residues. Germline V gene sequence: CDR1 MDHEN, CDR2 SYDVKM. CDR3 DNA sequence: TGTGCCAGCAAACGACCCCTCACAGGGCAGGGAACTGAAGCTTTCTTT. It is translated as CASKRPLTGQGTEAFF.

This rearrangement joins TRBV18 to TRBJ1-1; 7 nucleotides agree with TRBD1. CDR3 length: 14 amino acids. Germline CDR1 reads KGHSH; CDR2 reads LQKENI. Trimming removed 5 bases from V and 0 bases from J; junction bases left unmatched: 3. CDR3 sequence (DNA): TGTGCCAGCTCAGGGGACAGAATGAACACTGAAGCTTTCTTT. Protein product: CASSGDRMNTEAFF.

The chain combines TRBV7-6 with TRBJ2-5, with D unclear. V was trimmed by 1 base and J by 2 bases, leaving 5 bases between them. Looked up from germline, CDR1 is SGHVS and CDR2 is FNYEAQ. There are 13 residues in the CDR3. In nucleotides, the CDR3 is TGTGCCAGCAGCTTAGGTAGACAAGAGACCCAGTACTTC. Its translation is CASSLGRQETQYF. The variable domain in full, completed from reference TRBV7-6 and TRBJ2-5, reads GAGVSQSPRYKVTKRGQDVALRCDPISGHVSLYWYRQALGQGPEFLTYFNYEAQQDKSGLPNDRFSAERPEGSISTLTIQRTEQRDSAMYRCASSLGRQETQYFGPGTRLLVL.

This clone was found once. V usage is TRBV2 and J usage is TRBJ2-2; TRBD2 matches at 7 bases. The V gene's germline CDR1 is SNHLY and CDR2 FYNNEI. This CDR3 contains 15 residues. Trimming at V came to 4 bases and at J to 2 bases, leaving 4 bases not matched to a gene. Here the CDR3 DNA reads TGTGCCAGCAGTGCCGCGGGGGACAACACCGGGGAGCTGTTTTTT. Amino acids: CASSAAGDNTGELFF.

V usage is TRBV10-1 and J usage is TRBJ2-7; tentative D call: TRBD2 (5 bases). The CDR3 has 13 amino acids. Germline lookup yields CDR1 WNHNN and CDR2 SYGVQD (reference sequence). Trimming cost V 4 bases and J 5 bases, with 12 bases left between them. CDR3 DNA: TGCGCCAGCAGTGTGTTAGCGTCTGACGAGCAGTACTTC. Translation gives CASSVLASDEQYF.

This clone was recorded only once. This chain connects TRBV2 to TRBJ1-1; 7 bases agree with TRBD1. The length of the CDR3 is 16 residues. The germline V gene has CDR1 SNHLY and CDR2 FYNNEI. The junction had 8 bases not matched to a gene; V was cut back by 4 bases and J by 0 bases. The CDR3 sequence: CASSVGRGYVNTEAFF. CDR3 coding DNA: TGTGCCAGCAGTGTAGGCAGGGGGTATGTGAACACTGAAGCTTTCTTT. Full variable domain (rest looked up from reference TRBV2 and TRBJ1-1): EPEVTQTPSHQVTQMGQEVILRCVPISNHLYFYWYRQILGQKVEFLVSFYNNEISEKSEIFDDQFSVERPDGSNFTLKIRSTKLEDSAMYFCASSVGRGYVNTEAFFGQGTRLTVV.

This clone was seen only a few times. The chain combines TRBV19 with TRBJ1-4, with 7 bases identical to TRBD1. V shed 10 bases and J 3 bases; nucleotides not matched to a gene: 11. The germline CDR1 and CDR2 sequences are LNHDA and SQIVND (reference sequence). The CDR3 spans 15 residues. The CDR3 loop is CATRGGYLPNEKLFF. For the CDR3, the DNA is TGTGCCACTCGAGGGGGCTACTTACCTAATGAAAAACTGTTTTTT.

This sequence joins TRBV27 and TRBJ2-5; D ambiguous. CDR3 length: 14 residues. The germline V gene encodes CDR1 MNHEY and CDR2 SMNVEV (reference sequence). Trimming removed 1 base from V and 2 bases from J, with 8 bases in between. CDR3: CASSLYATQETQYF. The CDR3 bases are TGTGCCAGCAGTTTATATGCGACTCAAGAGACCCAGTACTTC.

The chain carries TRBV28 and TRBJ2-4; 7 bases map to TRBD1. This CDR3 has 22 amino acids. The junction had 28 bases not matched to a gene; V was cut back by 8 bases and J by 0 bases. In germline, CDR1 is MDHEN, CDR2 SYDVKM. The CDR3 coding sequence is TGTGCCAGCTCAAATCTCGGAAATCCGGGACAGAGATCCTTGATAGCCAAAAACATTCAGTACTTC. This gives the protein CASSNLGNPGQRSLIAKNIQYF. Based on the CDR3 plus reference TRBV28 and TRBJ2-4, the full variable domain is DVKVTQSSRYLVKRTGEKVFLECVQDMDHENMFWYRQDPGLGLRLIYFSYDVKMKEKGDIPEGYSVSREKKERFSLILESASTNQTSMYLCASSNLGNPGQRSLIAKNIQYFGAGTRLSVL.

The chain joins TRBV19 to TRBJ2-7; a possible D gene is TRBD2 (6 bases). This CDR3 has 14 amino acids. Trimming took 8 bases from V and 2 from J, leaving 16 bases between them. Germline CDR1 reads LNHDA; CDR2 reads SQIVND (reference sequence). The CDR3 DNA sequence: TGTGCCAGTTCAGGACTAAGCCCCACCTACGAGCAGTACTTC. As protein: CASSGLSPTYEQYF.

The chain employs TRBV5-6 and TRBJ2-7, with TRBD2 matching 13 bases. Germline V CDR1 and CDR2: SGHDT, YYEEEE. The CDR3 runs 16 residues. V dropped 3 bases and J dropped 6; count of bases not matched to a gene: 9. CDR3: CASSSRETSGRSEQYF. CDR3 bases: TGTGCCAGCAGCTCCCGTGAGACTAGCGGGAGGAGCGAGCAGTACTTC. The variable domain in full, with the rest retrieved from reference TRBV5-6 and TRBJ2-7, is DAGVTQSPTHLIKTRGQQVTLRCSPKSGHDTVSWYQQALGQGPQFIFQYYEEEERQRGNFPDRFSGHQFPNYSSELNVNALLLGDSALYLCASSSRETSGRSEQYFGPGTRLTVT.

The V gene is TRBV5-6, the J gene TRBJ1-1; D is unresolved. Germline assignment: CDR1 SGHDT and CDR2 YYEEEE. V was pared by 0 bases and J by 1 base, with 7 bases between. This CDR3 has 14 residues. This chain's CDR3 is CASSLGERNTEAFF. CDR3 in DNA: TGTGCCAGCAGCTTGGGAGAAAGGAACACTGAAGCTTTCTTT.

The V gene is TRBV28, the J gene TRBJ2-1, with D possibly being TRBD1 (5 bases). V shed 6 bases and J shed 0 bases, with 12 bases lying between them. The CDR3 is made up of 15 amino acids. CDR1 and CDR2 from the germline V gene are MDHEN and SYDVKM. The CDR3 DNA reads TGTGCCAGCAGCTATGGACAAAACTCCTACAATGAGCAGTTCTTC. Protein: CASSYGQNSYNEQFF. Full variable domain (outside the CDR3, taken from reference TRBV28 and TRBJ2-1): DVKVTQSSRYLVKRTGEKVFLECVQDMDHENMFWYRQDPGLGLRLIYFSYDVKMKEKGDIPEGYSVSREKKERFSLILESASTNQTSMYLCASSYGQNSYNEQFFGPGTRLTVL.

The V call is TRBV2, the J call TRBJ1-2; D unclear. Germline V gene sequence: CDR1 SNHLY, CDR2 FYNNEI. Trimming took 4 bases from V and 3 from J, leaving 9 bases between them. The CDR3 is made up of 13 amino acids. The chain's CDR3 is CASSVRADYGYTF. CDR3 DNA sequence: TGTGCCAGCAGTGTGAGGGCCGACTATGGCTACACCTTC. The variable domain in full, with the rest retrieved from reference TRBV2 and TRBJ1-2, is EPEVTQTPSHQVTQMGQEVILRCVPISNHLYFYWYRQILGQKVEFLVSFYNNEISEKSEIFDDQFSVERPDGSNFTLKIRSTKLEDSAMYFCASSVRADYGYTFGSGTRLTVV.

The rearrangement links TRBV18 to TRBJ2-5, with a possible D match to TRBD1 (5 bases). V was cut by 3 bases and J by 5 bases, with 19 bases left in between. CDR1 and CDR2 (germline): KGHSH, LQKENI. The CDR3 extends over 16 amino acids. This chain's CDR3 is CASSPQMTAQGETQYF. In nucleotides, the CDR3 is TGTGCCAGCTCACCTCAGATGACAGCACAAGGGGAGACCCAGTACTTC.

The chain links TRBV2 to TRBJ1-2, with D maybe TRBD1 (6 bases). Germline lookup yields CDR1 SNHLY and CDR2 FYNNEI. The CDR3 contains 13 residues. With 7 bases removed from V and 4 bases from J, the gap between germline ends came to 13 bases. The CDR3, as DNA: TGTGCCAGCAATCAGGGGCGGGTCTATGGCTACACCTTC. Amino acids: CASNQGRVYGYTF.

This clone has more than one count but fewer than ten. The chain uses TRBV5-6 and TRBJ2-1, with D possibly being TRBD2 (6 bases). The CDR3 loop spans 16 amino acids. The V end lost 1 base, the J end lost 9 bases, and 20 bases lay between the germline ends. In germline, CDR1 is SGHDT, CDR2 YYEEEE. As DNA, the CDR3 is TGTGCCAGCAGCTTGCGTATCGGACTACTTCGTGGTGAGCAGTTCTTC. It yields the protein CASSLRIGLLRGEQFF.

The rearrangement joins TRBV6-5 to TRBJ2-7; weak D call: TRBD2 (6 bases). V dropped 3 bases and J dropped 3 bases, with 12 bases sitting between them. The CDR3 spans 14 residues. Germline V gene data show CDR1 as MNHEY and CDR2 as SVGAGI. CDR3 amino acids: CASSYGGSGYEQYF. CDR3 coding DNA: TGTGCCAGCAGTTATGGGGGGAGTGGCTACGAGCAGTACTTC.

The chain uses TRBV7-2 and TRBJ2-4; D unresolved. Germline V CDR1 and CDR2: SGHTA, FQGNSA. The V gene lost 7 bases and the J gene lost 0 bases, with 10 bases spanning the gap. The CDR3 sequence is 14 residues long. The CDR3 spells CASTFSLAKNIQYF. In DNA, the CDR3 is TGTGCCAGCACCTTCTCTCTAGCCAAAAACATTCAGTACTTC.

This clone was observed a handful of times. This CDR3 reads CASSLDFDTTVNSPLHF. The CDR3 DNA reads as TGTGCCAGCAGCTTAGATTTCGACACGACGGTGAATTCACCCCTCCACTTT. The V and J genes are TRBV11-2 and TRBJ1-6; D not resolved. The CDR3 has 17 amino acids. Germline lookup yields CDR1 SGHAT and CDR2 FQNNGV. V shed 0 bases and J shed 7 bases, with 16 bases lying between them.

The CDR3 here is CASSHRDEKLFF. CDR3 bases: TGCGCCAGCAGCCACAGGGATGAAAAACTGTTTTTT. J is TRBJ1-4 and V is TRBV4-1; perhaps TRBD1 as D (5 bases). Germline lookup yields CDR1 MGHRA and CDR2 YSYEKL. V was clipped by 3 bases and J by 6 bases, with 5 bases between them. The CDR3 is made up of 12 amino acids.

The chain is built from TRBV9 and TRBJ2-1; 9 positions match TRBD2. The CDR3 loop spans 14 amino acids. Germline lookup yields CDR1 SGDLS and CDR2 YYNGEE. V trimming: 3 bases; J trimming: 3 bases; junction bases outside the gene matches: 1. The CDR3 protein is CASSGLADYNEQFF. For the CDR3, the DNA is TGTGCCAGCAGCGGACTAGCGGACTACAATGAGCAGTTCTTC.